The T cell receptor (beta chain) under discussion was sequenced for a study of beta chain features in type 1 diabetes. Study summary: Cell yields, gender and age were similar in healthy donors and patients. Cells sorted and examined across all samples totaled approximately 100 million.

Of the isolated RNA, all was reverse transcribed, and so the sequenced material was expressed TCRB transcripts. It was found that naive, central memory and regulatory T cell samples averaged approximately 3.9 million reads. Assay used: immunoSEQ multiplex PCR; TCRdb lists only in-frame clones, some missing. Here the sample spans roughly 610,000 clones, about 16% being singletons. Trimming shortened V by 8 bases and J by 4 bases, and 15 bases separated the two germline ends. Germline loops: CDR1 MNHEY, CDR2 SMNVEV (reference sequence). This CDR3 has 13 residues. The J gene is TRBJ2-7, the V gene TRBV27, with a weak D call TRBD1 (6 bases). This receptor was identified in a young man in good health. Sequencing input: naive CD4+ T cells from blood. CDR3 in amino acids: CASHRGGGYEQYF. The DNA for the CDR3 is TGTGCCAGCCACCGAGGGGGTGGGTACGAGCAGTACTTC.